Each of the 8 T cell receptor beta chains below was sequenced from the same sample in a study of T cells in Graves' hyperthyroidism and ophthalmopathy. Using RNA transcripts as the source, TCR beta CDR3 regions were amplified. The study used the HTBI primer set for a first-round RT-PCR of the TCR CDR3. TCRdb ran MiXCR on the multiplex PCR reads and lists one entry per CDR3 protein. The sample records hundreds of thousands of distinct CDR3 sequences, approximately 22% being singletons. Sequencing used blood. These receptors were taken from a woman aged 70-85 years with Graves' ophthalmopathy.

This clonotype occurred a few times. J is TRBJ2-1 and V is TRBV6-2 or TRBV6-3; D may be TRBD2 (5 bases). This CDR3 is 14 amino acids long. Germline CDR1 is MNHEY and CDR2 is SVGEGT. V lost 5 bases and J 6 bases, leaving 14 bases between the germline ends. In DNA, the CDR3 is TGTGCCAGCAGTCGACCACTAGTCCTCAATGAGCAGTTCTTC. This codes for CASSRPLVLNEQFF.

The genes are TRBV3-1 and TRBJ1-4; tentatively, D is TRBD1 (5 bases). Germline V gene sequence: CDR1 LGHDT, CDR2 YNNKEL (reference sequence). V lost 4 bases to trimming and J lost 8 bases, with 17 bases between them. This CDR3 is 15 amino acids long. CDR3 amino acids: CASSLPGTGGEKLFF. CDR3 nucleotides: TGTGCCAGCAGCCTACCTGGGACCGGTGGCGAAAAACTGTTTTTT.

The chain couples TRBV20-1 to TRBJ2-1; TRBD2 matches 9 bases. This CDR3 is built from 13 residues. Trimming removed 1 base from V and 7 bases from J; junction bases left unmatched: 2. Germline values: CDR1 DFQATT, CDR2 SNEGSKA (reference sequence). This chain's CDR3 is CSARVAGENEQFF. The CDR3 bases are TGCAGTGCTAGAGTAGCGGGAGAGAATGAGCAGTTCTTC.

This CDR3 is CASKLGQGVSEAFF. CDR3 sequence (DNA): TGTGCCAGCAAACTGGGGCAGGGAGTTTCTGAAGCTTTCTTT. The rearrangement links TRBV5-8 to TRBJ1-1, with D tentatively TRBD1 (5 bases). The CDR3 has 14 amino acids. V lost 6 bases, J lost 6 bases, and 18 bases lay in between. CDR1 and CDR2 from the germline V gene are SGHTS and YDEGEE.

This clonotype was found a few times. The gene calls are TRBV6-2 or TRBV6-3 and TRBJ2-1; D unresolved. The V gene's germline CDR1 is MNHEY and CDR2 SVGEGT. The CDR3 consists of 14 residues. V dropped 0 bases and J dropped 8 bases, with 11 bases sitting between them. This CDR3 is CASSYSRSLDEQFF. CDR3 DNA sequence: TGTGCCAGCAGTTACTCCAGGAGTTTGGATGAGCAGTTCTTC.

This clonotype was picked up a small number of times. This sequence joins TRBV24-1 and TRBJ1-5, with 8 nucleotides matching TRBD1. The CDR3 extends over 13 amino acids. CDR1 and CDR2 from the germline V gene are KGHDR and SFDVKD. The J segment lost 2 bases and the V segment lost 9 bases, leaving 2 bases of the junction unmatched. The CDR3, as DNA: TGTGCCACCGAGGGACAGGGCAATCAGCCCCAGCATTTT. Its protein is CATEGQGNQPQHF.

CDR3 in DNA: TGTGCCAGCAGTTTCGGGAGGGCCGGGGAGACCCAGTACTTC. It translates to CASSFGRAGETQYF. This rearrangement joins TRBV12-3 or TRBV12-4 to TRBJ2-5; TRBD2 matches 8 bases. CDR3 length: 14 residues. V shed 3 bases, J shed 5 bases, and the junction held 5 bases outside the gene matches.

This clonotype was seen only a few times. The V and J genes are TRBV6-1 and TRBJ2-7; 10 nucleotides agree with TRBD2. From germline, CDR1 is MNHNS and CDR2 SASEGT. The CDR3 spans 15 residues. The ends lost 2 bases at V and 6 bases at J; junction bases unmatched: 7. The CDR3 reads CASSEPSGGDREQYF. The CDR3 DNA sequence: TGTGCCAGCAGTGAACCTAGCGGGGGAGACCGCGAGCAGTACTTC.